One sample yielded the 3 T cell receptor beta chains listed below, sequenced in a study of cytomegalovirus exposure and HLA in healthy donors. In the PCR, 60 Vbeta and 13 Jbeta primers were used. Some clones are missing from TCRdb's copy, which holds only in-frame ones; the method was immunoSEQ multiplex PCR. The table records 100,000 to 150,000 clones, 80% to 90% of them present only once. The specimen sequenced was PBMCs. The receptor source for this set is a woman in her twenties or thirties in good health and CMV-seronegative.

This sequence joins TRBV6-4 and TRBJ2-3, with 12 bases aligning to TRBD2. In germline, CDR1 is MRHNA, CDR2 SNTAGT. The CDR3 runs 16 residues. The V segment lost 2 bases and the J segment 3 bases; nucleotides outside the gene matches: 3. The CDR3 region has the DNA TGTGCCAGCAGTGACCTAGCGGGAGGGTCGACAGATACGCAGTATTTT. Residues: CASSDLAGGSTDTQYF.

The CDR3 DNA is TGCAGCGTTCCCGGTTCCGCGACAGGTTACAATGAGCAGTTCTTC. It translates to CSVPGSATGYNEQFF. This chain uses TRBV29-1 with TRBJ2-1; D possibly corresponds to TRBD1 (6 bases). Trimming pared 5 bases from V and 4 bases from J, leaving 18 bases between. This CDR3 has 15 amino acids. Germline CDR1 reads SQVTM; CDR2 reads ANQGSEA.

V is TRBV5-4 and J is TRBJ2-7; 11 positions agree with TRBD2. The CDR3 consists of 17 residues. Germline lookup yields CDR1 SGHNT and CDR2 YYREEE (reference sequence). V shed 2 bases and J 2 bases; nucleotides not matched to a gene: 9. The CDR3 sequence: CASSLGTSGSTPYEQYF. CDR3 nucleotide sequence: TGTGCCAGCAGCTTAGGGACTAGCGGCTCAACCCCCTACGAGCAGTACTTC.